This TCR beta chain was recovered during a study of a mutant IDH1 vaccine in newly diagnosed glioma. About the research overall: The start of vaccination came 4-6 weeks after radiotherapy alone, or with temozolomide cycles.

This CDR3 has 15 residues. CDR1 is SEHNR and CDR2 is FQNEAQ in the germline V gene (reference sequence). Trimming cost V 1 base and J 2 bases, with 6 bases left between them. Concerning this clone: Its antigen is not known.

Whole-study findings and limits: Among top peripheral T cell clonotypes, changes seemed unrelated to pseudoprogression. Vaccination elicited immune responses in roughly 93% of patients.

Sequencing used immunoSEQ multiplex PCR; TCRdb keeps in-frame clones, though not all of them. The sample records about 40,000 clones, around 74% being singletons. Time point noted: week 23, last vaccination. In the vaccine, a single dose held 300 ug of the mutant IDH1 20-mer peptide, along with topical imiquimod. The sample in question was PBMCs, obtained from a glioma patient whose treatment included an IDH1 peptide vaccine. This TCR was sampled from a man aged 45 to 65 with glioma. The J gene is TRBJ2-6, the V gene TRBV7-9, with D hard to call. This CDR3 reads CASSLEGTGANVLTF. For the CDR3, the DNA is TGTGCCAGCAGCTTAGAAGGGACTGGGGCCAACGTCCTGACTTTC.